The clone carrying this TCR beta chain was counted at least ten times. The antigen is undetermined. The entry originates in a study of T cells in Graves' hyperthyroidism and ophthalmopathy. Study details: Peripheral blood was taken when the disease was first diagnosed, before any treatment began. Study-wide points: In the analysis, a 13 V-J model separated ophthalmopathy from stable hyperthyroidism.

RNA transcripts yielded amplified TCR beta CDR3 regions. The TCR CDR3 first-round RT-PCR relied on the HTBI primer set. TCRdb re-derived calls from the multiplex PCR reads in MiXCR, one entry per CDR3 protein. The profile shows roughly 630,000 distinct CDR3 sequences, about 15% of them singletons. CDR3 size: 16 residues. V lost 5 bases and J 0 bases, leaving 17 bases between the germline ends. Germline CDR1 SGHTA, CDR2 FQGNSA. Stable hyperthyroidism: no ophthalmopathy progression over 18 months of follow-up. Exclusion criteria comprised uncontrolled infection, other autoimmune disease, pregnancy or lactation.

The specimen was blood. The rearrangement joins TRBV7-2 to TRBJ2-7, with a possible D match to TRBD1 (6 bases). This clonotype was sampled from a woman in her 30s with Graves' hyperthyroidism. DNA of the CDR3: TGTGCCAGCAGCCTAGGACAGCCCGATCTCTCCTACGAGCAGTACTTC. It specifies CASSLGQPDLSYEQYF.